This T cell receptor beta chain was captured in a study of T-cell reconstitution after alpha-beta-depleted transplantation in children. General observations from the study: T cells produced anew were the main source of T-cell counts and diversity one year after transplant. High day-60 TCRbeta diversity in some patients came from surviving recipient T cells and thymic progenitors.

Unique molecular identifiers were used to barcode this TCRbeta library. Each CDR3 protein gets one entry after TCRdb re-called the PCR reads with MiXCR. The sample consists of 440,000 or so distinct CDR3 sequences, about 40% of them appearing once. This clonotype has a count of ten or more. Antigen: not known. This specimen consisted of PBMCs, obtained before TCRalphabeta/CD19-depleted stem cell transplant. The clonotype was recovered from a girl aged 2 to 9 with aplastic anemia, due to receive a stem cell transplant.

As DNA, the CDR3 is TGCAGTGCTAGTCGGGACAGGGGACTCGAGCAGTACTTC. This codes for CSASRDRGLEQYF. The chain links TRBV20-1 to TRBJ2-7, with 10 bases that match TRBD1. Germline V gene lookup returns CDR1 DFQATT and CDR2 SNEGSKA (reference sequence). This CDR3 contains 13 residues. Trimming removed 3 bases from V and 6 bases from J; junction bases left unmatched: 5.